Each of the 28 T cell receptor beta chains below was sequenced from the same sample in a study of spatial heterogeneity in lung cancer. Study results and limitations: How many expanded intratumoral alpha and beta TCRs were present tracked the tumor mutation count, which was a count of nonsynonymous mutations.

These receptors have no identified antigens. From the 5' RACE reads, TCRdb called clonotypes with MiXCR, one entry per CDR3 protein. The sample yields about 6,000 distinct CDR3 sequences, 13% to 15% seen once. The time point was: sample taken at primary tumor resection. The sample was lung tumor tissue, taken at surgery. Receptors were obtained from a male donor with early-stage non-small cell lung cancer.

Within the sample, this clonotype is medium-sized. The chain combines TRBV24-1 with TRBJ2-3; no clear D. Germline assignment: CDR1 KGHDR and CDR2 SFDVKD. This CDR3 has 11 residues. The V and J ends lost 6 bases and 11 bases respectively, with 11 bases between them. CDR3 DNA sequence: TGTGCCACCAGTCGACTTGAGGAGCAGTATTTT. As protein: CATSRLEEQYF.

This clonotype rates as medium-sized. The chain recombines TRBV7-3 with TRBJ2-3; TRBD2 is a possible D gene (6 bases). The length of the CDR3 is 15 residues. CDR1 and CDR2 from the germline V gene are SGHTA and FQGTGA. Trimming took 2 bases from V and 2 from J, leaving 11 bases between them. The CDR3 is CASSLLGGNTDTQYF. CDR3 sequence (DNA): TGTGCCAGCAGCTTATTAGGCGGGAACACAGATACGCAGTATTTT.

This clonotype is medium-sized within its sample. The V call is TRBV15, the J call TRBJ2-3; TRBD2 is a possible D gene (5 bases). Germline values: CDR1 LNHNV, CDR2 YYDKDF (reference sequence). This CDR3 comprises 13 residues. V was pared by 3 bases and J by 6 bases, with 10 bases between. The CDR3 DNA sequence: TGTGCCACCAGCAGCGCATCTAGCGATACGCAGTATTTT. Residues: CATSSASSDTQYF.

This clonotype was counted at least ten times. This chain joins TRBV5-6 and TRBJ1-2; maybe TRBD1 (6 bases). Germline lookup yields CDR1 SGHDT and CDR2 YYEEEE. The CDR3 sequence is 17 residues long. Deletions cut 4 bases from V and 4 bases from J, with 23 bases between. The CDR3 coding sequence is TGTGCCAGCAGCCGAAAGAGCAACAGGGCCCGGGGCTATGGCTACACCTTC. Its translation is CASSRKSNRARGYGYTF.

V and J are TRBV28 and TRBJ2-3; D is unresolved. Germline V gives CDR1 MDHEN, CDR2 SYDVKM. V lost 3 bases, J lost 1 base, and 8 bases lay in between. CDR3 length: 14 residues. In DNA form, the CDR3 reads TGTGCCAGCAGTTTTCTTTTGGGCACAGATACGCAGTATTTT. Translating gives CASSFLLGTDTQYF.

Relative to its sample, this clonotype is medium-sized. The chain joins TRBV7-9 to TRBJ2-7; D not certain. Trimming took off 5 bases at V and 5 bases at J, with 10 bases between the two ends. The CDR3 runs to 12 residues. CDR1 SEHNR and CDR2 FQNEAQ come from the germline V gene (reference sequence). The CDR3 reads CASSTDVDEQYF. CDR3 DNA sequence: TGTGCCAGCAGCACCGACGTCGACGAGCAGTACTTC.

This clonotype was observed at least ten times. The rearrangement joins TRBV28 to TRBJ2-3; 13 bases are a match to TRBD2. With 6 bases clipped from V and 5 bases from J, the junction kept 8 bases outside the gene matches. The CDR3 has 16 residues. Germline V gene sequence: CDR1 MDHEN, CDR2 SYDVKM. The DNA for the CDR3 is TGTGCCAGCAGGGCTAGACTAGCGGGAGGTCAAGATACGCAGTATTTT. Protein: CASRARLAGGQDTQYF.

This clonotype is termed medium-sized. J is TRBJ2-1 and V is TRBV12-3 or TRBV12-4, with 8 bases fitting TRBD2. The CDR3 runs to 15 residues. Trimming took 5 bases from V and 8 from J; bases not matched to a gene: 11. The CDR3 DNA sequence: TGTGCCAGCAGTCTCACTAGCGGCAAGAGGGATGAGCAGTTCTTC. It specifies CASSLTSGKRDEQFF.

This clonotype was counted ten times or more. The chain employs TRBV6-6 and TRBJ2-4, with no clear D. The CDR3 is made up of 12 amino acids. V was pared by 8 bases and J by 0 bases, with 5 bases between. Germline V gene sequence: CDR1 MNHNY, CDR2 SVGAGI (reference sequence). The CDR3: CASSRAKNIQYF. The CDR3 DNA sequence: TGTGCCAGCTCCCGAGCCAAAAACATTCAGTACTTC.

Ten or more counts support this clonotype. The rearrangement uses TRBV20-1 and TRBJ1-1; no clear D. CDR1 DFQATT and CDR2 SNEGSKA come from the germline V gene (reference sequence). CDR3 length: 11 amino acids. V was pared by 7 bases and J by 1 base, with 7 bases between. The CDR3 DNA sequence: TGCAGTGTTCTGGGGAACACTGAAGCTTTCTTT. Amino acid sequence: CSVLGNTEAFF.

This clonotype was recorded many times. CDR3 residues: CSVEPGTYVTDTQYF. CDR3 DNA: TGCAGCGTTGAACCCGGGACATACGTCACAGATACGCAGTATTTT. The gene calls are TRBV29-1 and TRBJ2-3; D perhaps matches TRBD1 (6 bases). The CDR3 loop spans 15 amino acids. The germline V gene has CDR1 SQVTM and CDR2 ANQGSEA. Trimming took 2 bases from V and 2 from J, leaving 14 bases between them.

The table lists this clonotype with a few counts. This chain uses TRBV2 with TRBJ2-7, with D possibly called TRBD1 or TRBD2 (5 bases each). CDR1 and CDR2 from the germline V gene are SNHLY and FYNNEI. The V and J ends lost 4 bases and 1 base respectively, with 8 bases between them. The CDR3 contains 13 residues. The CDR3 DNA reads as TGTGCCAGCAGTGTTGGGGGTTCCTACGAGCAGTACGTC. Translated, it gives CASSVGGSYEQYV.

Relative to its sample, this clonotype is medium-sized. CDR3 sequence (DNA): TGCAGTGCTGCCGGAACTAGCCTAAACAATGAGCAGTTCTTC. This encodes CSAAGTSLNNEQFF. This chain links TRBV20-1 with TRBJ2-1, with a possible D match to TRBD2 (6 bases). This CDR3 is 14 amino acids long. The V end was cut by 5 bases, the J end by 5 bases, with 16 bases between. CDR1 is DFQATT, CDR2 SNEGSKA, per germline (reference sequence).

This clonotype was observed many times. The rearrangement links TRBV20-1 to TRBJ2-2; D may be TRBD1 (6 bases). This CDR3 is 13 amino acids long. From germline, CDR1 is DFQATT and CDR2 SNEGSKA (reference sequence). V lost 1 base and J lost 4, with 7 bases in between. CDR3 nucleotide sequence: TGCAGTGCTAGAGCAGGGGCCACCGGGGAGCTGTTTTTT. Protein product: CSARAGATGELFF.

This sequence joins TRBV27 and TRBJ1-2, with a weak D call TRBD1 (6 bases). This CDR3 region has 15 residues. Deletions cut 0 bases from V and 7 bases from J, with 15 bases between. Per germline, CDR1 MNHEY and CDR2 SMNVEV (reference sequence). The DNA for the CDR3 is TGTGCCAGCAGTTTATCGAGAGACAGGAGAATTGGCTACACCTTC. Its translation is CASSLSRDRRIGYTF.

By its share, this clonotype is medium-sized. The chain carries TRBV20-1 and TRBJ2-7; 11 bases are a match to TRBD2. The trim removed 1 base at V and 2 bases at J, leaving 13 bases unmatched. Germline V gene data show CDR1 as DFQATT and CDR2 as SNEGSKA (reference sequence). The CDR3 totals 18 residues. CDR3 in amino acids: CSARGRYVGLAGTYEQYF. The CDR3 nucleotides are TGCAGTGCTAGAGGTCGGTACGTAGGACTAGCGGGTACCTACGAGCAGTACTTC.

This clonotype is labeled medium-sized (0.01 to 0.1%). The chain carries TRBV6-5 and TRBJ1-2, with D maybe TRBD1 (6 bases). Trimming left V 2 bases short and J 8 bases short, with 15 bases between. Germline values: CDR1 MNHEY, CDR2 SVGAGI. The CDR3 spans 14 residues. In DNA form, the CDR3 reads TGTGCCAGCAGTTACGGCAGGGGCGTCTTGGGCTACACCTTC. Its protein is CASSYGRGVLGYTF.

This clonotype was seen a handful of times. The chain joins TRBV7-2 to TRBJ2-3, with TRBD2 matching over 8 bases. With 4 bases clipped from V and 6 bases from J, the junction kept 12 bases outside the gene matches. CDR1 is SGHTA and CDR2 is FQGNSA in the germline V gene. This CDR3 has 16 amino acids. The CDR3 DNA is TGTGCCAGCAGCTGGGCCGTGGGACTAGGTCTGGATACGCAGTATTTT. Translated, it gives CASSWAVGLGLDTQYF. The full variable domain, rest sourced from reference TRBV7-2 and TRBJ2-3, is GAGVSQSPSNKVTEKGKDVELRCDPISGHTALYWYRQSLGQGLEFLIYFQGNSAPDKSGLPSDRFSAERTGGSVSTLTIQRTQQEDSAVYLCASSWAVGLGLDTQYFGPGTRLTVL.

In its sample, this clonotype is medium-sized (0.01 to 0.1%). The CDR3 spells CASSLRRGATNEKLFF. For the CDR3, the DNA is TGTGCCAGCAGCTTACGCAGGGGGGCAACTAATGAAAAACTGTTTTTT. This sequence joins TRBV7-9 and TRBJ1-4, with 7 bases aligning to TRBD1. CDR1 is SEHNR, CDR2 FQNEAQ, per germline (reference sequence). CDR3 size: 16 residues. The V and J ends lost 2 bases and 0 bases, in that order; junction bases with no gene match: 3.

This clonotype is categorized as medium-sized (0.01 to 0.1%). This rearrangement joins TRBV28 to TRBJ2-7; the D gene is possibly TRBD1 (5 bases). The CDR3 has 14 residues. V shed 2 bases and J shed 0 bases, with 8 bases lying between them. The germline V gene encodes CDR1 MDHEN and CDR2 SYDVKM. As DNA, the CDR3 is TGTGCCAGCAGTTTAAGTCAGGGCTCCTACGAGCAGTACTTC. Protein: CASSLSQGSYEQYF.

This sequence joins TRBV6-2 or TRBV6-3 and TRBJ1-5; TRBD1 might be the D (6 bases). The V gene lost 2 bases and the J gene lost 3 bases, with 8 bases spanning the gap. The length of the CDR3 is 14 residues. From germline, CDR1 is MNHEY and CDR2 SVGEGT. The CDR3 sequence: CASSYHRDNQPQHF. The CDR3 DNA reads TGTGCCAGCAGTTACCACAGGGACAATCAGCCCCAGCATTTT.

This clonotype was seen only a few times. The chain recombines TRBV4-1 with TRBJ2-3, with TRBD2 identical over 7 bases. V shed 0 bases, J shed 7 bases, and the junction held 4 bases outside the gene matches. Germline V gene lookup returns CDR1 MGHRA and CDR2 YSYEKL. The CDR3 spans 14 residues. The CDR3 DNA sequence: TGCGCCAGCAGCCAAGATCACGGGGGGAATACGCAGTATTTT. Residues: CASSQDHGGNTQYF.

By share, this clonotype counts as medium-sized. The chain combines TRBV20-1 with TRBJ2-7, with D perhaps assigned TRBD1 or TRBD2 (6 bases each). The CDR3 contains 15 residues. V gave up 3 bases and J gave up 0 bases, with 15 bases separating them. Germline CDR1 DFQATT, CDR2 SNEGSKA (reference sequence). The CDR3 DNA follows: TGCAGTGCTAGGGGGGCTCGGGGGAGCTCCTACGAGCAGTACTTC. It codes for CSARGARGSSYEQYF.

This clonotype was picked up many times. The CDR3 DNA reads as TGTGCCAGCAGTGAAGGGGATAATTCACCCCTCCACTTT. It yields the protein CASSEGDNSPLHF. The V call is TRBV6-1, the J call TRBJ1-6; D unclear. Per the germline V gene, CDR1 is MNHNS and CDR2 is SASEGT. Trimming took off 1 base at V and 5 bases at J, with 3 bases between the two ends. The CDR3 sequence is 13 residues long.

This clonotype qualifies as medium-sized. The rearrangement uses TRBV4-2 and TRBJ2-7; 16 bases are shared with TRBD2. The germline V gene has CDR1 LGHNA and CDR2 YNFKEQ. The CDR3 runs to 22 residues. The V segment lost 2 bases and the J segment 0 bases; nucleotides outside the gene matches: 16. The chain's CDR3 is CASSQRTPGLAGGITHSYEQYF. Here the CDR3 DNA reads TGTGCCAGCAGCCAAAGGACCCCGGGACTAGCGGGAGGGATAACCCACTCCTACGAGCAGTACTTC.

This clonotype has at least ten counts. CDR3 region: CASRARGLAFF. DNA of the CDR3: TGTGCCAGCCGGGCCCGCGGTTTAGCTTTCTTT. The chain links TRBV28 to TRBJ1-1; no reliable D call. V gave up 8 bases and J gave up 10 bases, with 14 bases separating them. Germline CDR1 is MDHEN and CDR2 is SYDVKM. The CDR3 length is 11 residues.

The chain has TRBV12-3 or TRBV12-4 and TRBJ1-2; D uncertain. The CDR3 covers 14 residues. V lost 3 bases and J 4 bases, leaving 12 bases between the germline ends. CDR3 sequence (DNA): TGTGCCAGCAGTTTCATGGCAGGTGCCTATGGCTACACCTTC. Translating it yields CASSFMAGAYGYTF.

Ten or more counts support this clonotype. The rearrangement joins TRBV28 to TRBJ2-7, with TRBD1 identical over 7 bases. Per germline, CDR1 MDHEN and CDR2 SYDVKM. This CDR3 is 15 amino acids long. V lost 7 bases to trimming and J lost 0 bases; unmatched junction nucleotides: 9. DNA for the CDR3: TGTGCCAGCAACCCCCGGGACAGATCCTCCTACGAGCAGTACTTC. It codes for CASNPRDRSSYEQYF.